Below, one TCR beta chain is given with its context. These data belong to a study of blood T cell repertoires in COVID-19. Whole-study context: The study drew acute and convalescent COVID-19 samples from the United States, Italy and Spain. T cells, B-cell-depleted T cells, or PBMCs supplied cDNA or gDNA.

In the source study's methods: Using reference gene primer amplification, nucleated cell counts were estimated. Sequencing was performed with immunoSEQ multiplex PCR; in TCRdb, only in-frame clones are kept and a portion is missing. V and J calls and clone size come straight from that table; D and trimming were deduced from the DNA. Among 140,000 to 150,000 clones, around 80% were seen once, and the ten largest hold roughly 15%. Germline-derived CDR1 and CDR2 are DFQATT and SNEGSKA (reference sequence). V was cut by 3 bases and J by 8 bases, with 28 bases left in between. The CDR3 has 17 residues. This receptor was identified in a man over 45 with acute or convalescent COVID-19. V usage is TRBV20-1 and J usage is TRBJ1-2; perhaps TRBD1 as D (5 bases). Specimen: peripheral blood. CDR3 sequence reads: CSASAPVDQGATRGYTF. In DNA, the CDR3 is TGCAGTGCTAGTGCACCGGTGGACCAAGGGGCGACGAGGGGCTACACCTTC.